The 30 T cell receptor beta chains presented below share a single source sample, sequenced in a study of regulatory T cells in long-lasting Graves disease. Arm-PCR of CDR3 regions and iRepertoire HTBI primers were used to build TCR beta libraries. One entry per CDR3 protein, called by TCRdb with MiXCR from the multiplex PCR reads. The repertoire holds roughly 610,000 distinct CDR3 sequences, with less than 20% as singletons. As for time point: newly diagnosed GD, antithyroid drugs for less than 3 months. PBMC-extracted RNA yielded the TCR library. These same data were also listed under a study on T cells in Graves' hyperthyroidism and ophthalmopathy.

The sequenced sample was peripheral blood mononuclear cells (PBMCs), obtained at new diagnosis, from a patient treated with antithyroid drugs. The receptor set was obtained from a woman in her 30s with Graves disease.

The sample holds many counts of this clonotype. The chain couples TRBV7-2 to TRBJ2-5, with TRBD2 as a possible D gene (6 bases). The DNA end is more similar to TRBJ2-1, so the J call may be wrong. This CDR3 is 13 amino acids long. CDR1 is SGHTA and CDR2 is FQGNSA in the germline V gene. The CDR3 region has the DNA TGTGCCAGCAGCTTAAATTTGGTGGGACTGCAGTTCTTC. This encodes CASSLNLVGLQFF.

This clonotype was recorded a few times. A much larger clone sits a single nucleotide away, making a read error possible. The CDR3 here is CASSLDGRSGEAQYF. The CDR3, as DNA: TGTGCCAGCAGCTTGGACGGGAGAAGTGGAGAGGCCCAGTACTTC. The J gene is TRBJ2-5, the V gene TRBV7-2; D possibly corresponds to TRBD2 (6 bases). The CDR3 loop spans 15 amino acids. Germline CDR1 reads SGHTA; CDR2 reads FQGNSA.

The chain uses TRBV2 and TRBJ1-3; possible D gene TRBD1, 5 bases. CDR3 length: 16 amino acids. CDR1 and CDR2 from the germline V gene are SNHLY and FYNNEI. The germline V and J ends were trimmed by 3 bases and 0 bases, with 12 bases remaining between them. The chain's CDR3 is CASSERARGSGNTIYF. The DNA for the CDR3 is TGTGCCAGCAGTGAGAGAGCGAGGGGCTCTGGAAACACCATATATTTT.

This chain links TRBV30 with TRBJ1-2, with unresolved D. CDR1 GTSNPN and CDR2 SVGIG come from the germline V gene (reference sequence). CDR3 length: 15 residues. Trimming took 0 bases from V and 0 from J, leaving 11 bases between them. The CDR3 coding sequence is TGTGCCTGGAGTGTACGGGTGGATTCTAACTATGGCTACACCTTC. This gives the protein CAWSVRVDSNYGYTF.

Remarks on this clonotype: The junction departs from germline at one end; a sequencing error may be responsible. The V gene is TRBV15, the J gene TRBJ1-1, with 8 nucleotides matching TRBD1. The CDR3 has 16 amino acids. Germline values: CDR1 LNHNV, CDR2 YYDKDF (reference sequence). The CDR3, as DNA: TGTGCCACCAGCAGAGGCAGGGGGCTTAAGAACACTGAAACTTTCTTT. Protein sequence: CATSRGRGLKNTETFF.

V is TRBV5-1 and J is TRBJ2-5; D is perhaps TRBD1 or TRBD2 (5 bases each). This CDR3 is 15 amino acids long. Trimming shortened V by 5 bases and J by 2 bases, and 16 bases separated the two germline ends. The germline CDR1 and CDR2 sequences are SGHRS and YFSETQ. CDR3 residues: CASRTGGGRQETQYF. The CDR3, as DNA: TGCGCCAGCAGAACTGGTGGGGGTCGACAAGAGACCCAGTACTTC.

DNA for the CDR3: TGTGCCAGCAGGACGGACTTGAACACCGGGGAGCTGTTTTTT. As protein: CASRTDLNTGELFF. The chain employs TRBV5-6 and TRBJ2-2; perhaps TRBD2 as D (5 bases). The germline V gene has CDR1 SGHDT and CDR2 YYEEEE. Trimming took 5 bases from V and 1 from J, leaving 9 bases between them. The CDR3 covers 14 residues.

The CDR3 loop is CASSWTDNYGYTF. As DNA, the CDR3 is TGTGCCAGCAGTTGGACAGATAACTATGGCTACACCTTC. J is TRBJ1-2 and V is TRBV6-5, with a weak D call TRBD1 (6 bases). The germline gives CDR1 MNHEY, CDR2 SVGAGI. This CDR3 has 13 residues. V lost 4 bases and J lost 1, with 7 bases in between.

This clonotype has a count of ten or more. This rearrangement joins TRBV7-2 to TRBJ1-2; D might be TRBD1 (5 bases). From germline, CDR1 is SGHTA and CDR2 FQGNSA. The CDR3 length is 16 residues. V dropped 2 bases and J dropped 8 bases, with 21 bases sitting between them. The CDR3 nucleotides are TGTGCCAGCAGCTTAATGCCAGGGCGGGGAATGAGAGGCTACACCTTC. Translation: CASSLMPGRGMRGYTF.

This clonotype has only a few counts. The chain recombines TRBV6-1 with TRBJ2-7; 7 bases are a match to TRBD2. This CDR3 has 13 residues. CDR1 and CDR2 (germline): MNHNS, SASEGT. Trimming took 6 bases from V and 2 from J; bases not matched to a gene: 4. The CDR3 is CASREGGTYEQYF. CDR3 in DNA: TGTGCCAGCAGGGAGGGAGGGACCTACGAGCAGTACTTC.

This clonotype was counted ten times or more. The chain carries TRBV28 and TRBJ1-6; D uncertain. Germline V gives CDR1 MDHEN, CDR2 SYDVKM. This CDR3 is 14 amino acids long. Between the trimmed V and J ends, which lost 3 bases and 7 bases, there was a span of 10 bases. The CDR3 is CASSLAKTNSPLHF. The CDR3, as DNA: TGTGCCAGCAGTTTGGCGAAAACCAATTCACCCCTCCACTTT.

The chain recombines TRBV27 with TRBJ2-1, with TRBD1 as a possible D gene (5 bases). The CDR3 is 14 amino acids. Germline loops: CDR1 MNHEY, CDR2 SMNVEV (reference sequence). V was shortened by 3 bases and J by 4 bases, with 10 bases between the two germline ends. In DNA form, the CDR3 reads TGTGCCAGCAGTTTCGGCAGGGCTTACAATGAGCAGTTCTTC. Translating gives CASSFGRAYNEQFF.

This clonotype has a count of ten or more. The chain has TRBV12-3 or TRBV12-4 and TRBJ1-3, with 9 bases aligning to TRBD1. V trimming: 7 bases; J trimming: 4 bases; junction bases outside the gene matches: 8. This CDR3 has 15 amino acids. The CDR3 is CASTLPGTGGNTIYF. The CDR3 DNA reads TGTGCCAGCACCCTTCCCGGGACAGGGGGAAACACCATATATTTT.

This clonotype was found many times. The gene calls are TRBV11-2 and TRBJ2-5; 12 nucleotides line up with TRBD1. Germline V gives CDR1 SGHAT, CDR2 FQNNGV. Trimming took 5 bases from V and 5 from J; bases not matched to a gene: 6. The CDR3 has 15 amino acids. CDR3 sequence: CASSAGTGGVETQYF. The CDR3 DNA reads TGTGCCAGCAGCGCTGGGACAGGGGGCGTCGAGACCCAGTACTTC.

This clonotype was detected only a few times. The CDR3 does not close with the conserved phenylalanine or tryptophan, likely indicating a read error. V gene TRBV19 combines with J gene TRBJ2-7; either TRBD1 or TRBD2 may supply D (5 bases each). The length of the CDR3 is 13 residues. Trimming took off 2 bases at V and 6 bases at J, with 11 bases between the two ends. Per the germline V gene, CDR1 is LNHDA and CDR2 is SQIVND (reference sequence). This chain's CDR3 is CASSISGGVEQYL. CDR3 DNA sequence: TGTGCCAGTAGTATATCTGGGGGAGTCGAGCAGTACCTC.

CDR3 sequence: CASSAPGLDQYF. In nucleotides, the CDR3 is TGCGCCAGCAGCGCGCCGGGACTAGATCAGTACTTC. This rearrangement joins TRBV5-1 to TRBJ2-7, with 8 positions matching TRBD2. Germline-derived CDR1 and CDR2 are SGHRS and YFSETQ. This CDR3 comprises 12 residues. J gave up 10 bases and V 4 bases, and 7 bases lay outside the gene matches.

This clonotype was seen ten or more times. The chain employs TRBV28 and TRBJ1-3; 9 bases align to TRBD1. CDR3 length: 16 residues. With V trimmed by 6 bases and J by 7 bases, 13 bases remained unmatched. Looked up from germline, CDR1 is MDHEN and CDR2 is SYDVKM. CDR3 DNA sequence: TGTGCCAGCAGCCTCCCCCTAACAGGGGGCGGGAACACCATATATTTT. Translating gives CASSLPLTGGGNTIYF.

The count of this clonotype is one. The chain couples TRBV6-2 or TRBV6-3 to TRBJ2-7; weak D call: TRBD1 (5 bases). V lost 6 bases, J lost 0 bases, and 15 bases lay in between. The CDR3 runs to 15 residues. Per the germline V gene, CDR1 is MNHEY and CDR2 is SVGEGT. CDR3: CASRATGRSSYEQYF. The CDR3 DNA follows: TGTGCCAGCAGGGCCACAGGACGAAGCTCCTACGAGCAGTACTTC.

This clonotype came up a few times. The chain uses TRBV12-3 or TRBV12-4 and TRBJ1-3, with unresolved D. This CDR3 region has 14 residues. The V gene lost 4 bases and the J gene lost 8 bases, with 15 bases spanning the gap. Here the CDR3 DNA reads TGTGCCAGCAGTTCCTTGTTAGATCGGGACACCATATATTTT. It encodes CASSSLLDRDTIYF.

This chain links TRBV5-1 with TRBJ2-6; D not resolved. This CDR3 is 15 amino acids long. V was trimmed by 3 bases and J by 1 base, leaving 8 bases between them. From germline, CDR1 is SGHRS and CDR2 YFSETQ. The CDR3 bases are TGCGCCAGCAGCTCCGAGAATTCTGGGGCCAACGTCCTGACTTTC. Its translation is CASSSENSGANVLTF.

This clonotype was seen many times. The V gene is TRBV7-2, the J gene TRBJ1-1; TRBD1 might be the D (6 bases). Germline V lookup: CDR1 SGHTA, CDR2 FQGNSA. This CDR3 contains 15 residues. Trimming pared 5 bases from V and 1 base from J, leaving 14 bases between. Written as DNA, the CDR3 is TGTGCCAGCAGCCTAAAAGGGGGACAGAACACTGAAGCTTTCTTT. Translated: CASSLKGGQNTEAFF.

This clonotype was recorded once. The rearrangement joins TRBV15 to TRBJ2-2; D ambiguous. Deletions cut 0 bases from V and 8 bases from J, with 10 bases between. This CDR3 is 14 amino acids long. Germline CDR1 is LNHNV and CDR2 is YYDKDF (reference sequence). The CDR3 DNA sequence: TGTGCCACCAGCAGAGATCACCCGGCTGGGGAGCTGTTTTTT. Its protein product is CATSRDHPAGELFF.

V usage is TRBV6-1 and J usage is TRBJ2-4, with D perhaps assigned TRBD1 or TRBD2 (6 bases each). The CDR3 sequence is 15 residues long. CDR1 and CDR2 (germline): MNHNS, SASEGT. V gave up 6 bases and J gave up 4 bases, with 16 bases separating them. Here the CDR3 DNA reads TGTGCCAGCAGGGAGGGGGGCGCGGGGAAAAACATTCAGTACTTC. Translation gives CASREGGAGKNIQYF.

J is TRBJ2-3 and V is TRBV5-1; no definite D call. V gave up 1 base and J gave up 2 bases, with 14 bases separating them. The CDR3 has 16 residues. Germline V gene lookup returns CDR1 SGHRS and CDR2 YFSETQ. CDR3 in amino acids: CASSLIPTNPTDTQYF. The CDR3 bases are TGCGCCAGCAGCTTGATTCCGACCAACCCCACAGATACGCAGTATTTT.

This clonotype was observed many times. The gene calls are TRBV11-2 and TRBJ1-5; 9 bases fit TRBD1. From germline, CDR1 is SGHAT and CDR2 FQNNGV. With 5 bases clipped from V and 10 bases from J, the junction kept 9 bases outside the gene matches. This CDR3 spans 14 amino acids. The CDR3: CASSPDRGLVPQHF. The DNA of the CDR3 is TGTGCCAGCAGCCCGGACAGGGGCTTGGTTCCCCAGCATTTT.

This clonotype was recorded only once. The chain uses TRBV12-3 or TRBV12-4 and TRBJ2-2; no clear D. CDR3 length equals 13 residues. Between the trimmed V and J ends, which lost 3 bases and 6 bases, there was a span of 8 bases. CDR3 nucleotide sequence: TGTGCCAGCAGTTTTACCGGTCCCGGGGAGCTGTTTTTT. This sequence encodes CASSFTGPGELFF.

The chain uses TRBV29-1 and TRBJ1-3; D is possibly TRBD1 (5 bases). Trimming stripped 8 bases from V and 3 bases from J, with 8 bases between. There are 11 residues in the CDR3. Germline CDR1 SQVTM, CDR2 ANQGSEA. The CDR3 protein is CSLGVGNTIYF. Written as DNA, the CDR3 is TGCAGCCTGGGGGTTGGAAACACCATATATTTT.

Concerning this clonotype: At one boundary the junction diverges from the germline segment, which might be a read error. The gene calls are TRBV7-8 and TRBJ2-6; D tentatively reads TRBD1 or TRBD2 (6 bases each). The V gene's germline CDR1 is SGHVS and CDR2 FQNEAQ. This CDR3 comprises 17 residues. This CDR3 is CASNIRGQDAGANVPTF. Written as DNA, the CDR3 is TGTGCCAGCAACATACGGGGGCAGGACGCTGGGGCCAACGTCCCGACTTTC.

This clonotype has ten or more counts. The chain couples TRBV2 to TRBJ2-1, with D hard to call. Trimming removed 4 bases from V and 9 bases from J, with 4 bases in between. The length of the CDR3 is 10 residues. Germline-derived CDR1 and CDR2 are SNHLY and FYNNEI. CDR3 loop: CASSVAEQFF. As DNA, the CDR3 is TGTGCCAGCAGTGTTGCTGAGCAGTTCTTC.

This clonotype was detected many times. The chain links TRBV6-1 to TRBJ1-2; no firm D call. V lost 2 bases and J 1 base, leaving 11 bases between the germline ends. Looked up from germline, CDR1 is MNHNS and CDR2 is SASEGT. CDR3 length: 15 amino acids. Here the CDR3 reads CASSERLGFNYGYTF. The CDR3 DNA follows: TGTGCCAGCAGTGAACGCCTGGGATTTAACTATGGCTACACCTTC.